Reported below is one T cell receptor (beta chain). The PCR employed 60 Vbeta primers together with 13 Jbeta primers. Clones were read by immunoSEQ multiplex PCR, and TCRdb kept only the in-frame ones, dropping some. The sample has 80,000 or so clones, around 84% seen once. The source of the sample is a study of cytomegalovirus exposure and HLA in healthy donors. The sample comprised PBMCs. The TCR originated in a man between 35 and 55 years old in good health and CMV-seronegative.

The DNA of the CDR3 is TGTGCCAGCAGTGCTAGCGGGAGCATCTACAATGAGCAGTTCTTC. This sequence encodes CASSASGSIYNEQFF. The rearrangement joins TRBV9 to TRBJ2-1; 10 positions agree with TRBD2. The CDR3 covers 15 residues. The junction had 5 bases not matched to a gene; V was cut back by 5 bases and J by 3 bases. The germline V gene has CDR1 SGDLS and CDR2 YYNGEE. Complete variable domain (other parts from reference TRBV9 and TRBJ2-1): DSGVTQTPKHLITATGQRVTLRCSPRSGDLSVYWYQQSLDQGLQFLIQYYNGEERAKGNILERFSAQQFPDLHSELNLSSLELGDSALYFCASSASGSIYNEQFFGPGTRLTVL.